The source of this T cell receptor beta chain is a study of blood T cells in healthy people across ages. Across the whole study: With template switching, about one barcoded beta molecule was captured per two T cells. Study-level points and caveats: A roughly linear fall in TCR beta diversity per million T cells was seen with increasing age.

The second PCR ran about 6 to 11 cycles with a sample-barcoded 5' primer and J-beta primers. One entry per CDR3 protein, called by TCRdb with MiXCR from the 5' RACE reads. The profile covers around 1,500,000 distinct CDR3 sequences, with roughly 30% appearing a single time and 7.7% taken by the ten largest. As to this clonotype: Its antigen is not known.

V was cut by 2 bases and J by 5 bases, with 21 bases left in between. CDR1 SGHDN and CDR2 FVKESK come from the germline V gene. The CDR3 has 17 residues. Russia was home to the donors, healthy Caucasian individuals aged about 6 to 90. Per sample, a minimum of 7 million PBMCs were isolated. The material sequenced was blood. The receptor was derived from a woman younger than 45 in good health. The J gene is TRBJ1-2, the V gene TRBV14, with D possibly being TRBD1 (6 bases). The CDR3 loop reads CASSQRGGARTEYGYTF. CDR3 DNA sequence: TGTGCCAGCAGCCAAAGGGGGGGTGCAAGGACGGAATATGGCTACACCTTC.